The 32 T cell receptor beta chains presented below share a single source sample, sequenced in a study of beta chain features in type 1 diabetes. The sequenced template was cDNA made from the entire isolated RNA. The data were produced by immunoSEQ multiplex PCR, yet TCRdb's version contains in-frame clones alone and is incomplete. The sample holds more than 300,000 clones, 7% to 9% seen once. The sample taken for sequencing was central memory CD4+ T cells from blood. These receptors were taken from a young woman in good health.

In its sample, this clone was seen many times. V usage is TRBV7-2 and J usage is TRBJ2-5; TRBD2 agrees at 10 bases. V trimming: 3 bases; J trimming: 4 bases; junction bases outside the gene matches: 8. Germline loops: CDR1 SGHTA, CDR2 FQGNSA. This CDR3 has 16 residues. The CDR3 bases are TGTGCCAGCAGCTTTCAAGCGGGAGGGACGGGAGAGACCCAGTACTTC. It yields the protein CASSFQAGGTGETQYF. Using reference TRBV7-2 and TRBJ2-5 for the parts outside the CDR3, the full variable domain is GAGVSQSPSNKVTEKGKDVELRCDPISGHTALYWYRQSLGQGLEFLIYFQGNSAPDKSGLPSDRFSAERTGGSVSTLTIQRTQQEDSAVYLCASSFQAGGTGETQYFGPGTRLLVL.

The chain recombines TRBV11-2 with TRBJ2-7; D call uncertain. V was pared by 1 base and J by 4 bases, with 14 bases between. CDR3 length: 15 amino acids. Looked up from germline, CDR1 is SGHAT and CDR2 is FQNNGV. CDR3 sequence reads: CASSLAPGRYYEQYF. Written as DNA, the CDR3 is TGTGCCAGCAGCTTAGCCCCGGGCCGGTATTACGAGCAGTACTTC. Looking up the rest from reference TRBV11-2 and TRBJ2-7 gives the full variable domain: EAGVAQSPRYKIIEKRQSVAFWCNPISGHATLYWYQQILGQGPKLLIQFQNNGVVDDSQLPKDRFSAERLKGVDSTLKIQPAKLEDSAVYLCASSLAPGRYYEQYFGPGTRLTVT.

The table lists this clone with a few counts. The same CDR3 also results from other DNA sequences found in this sample. The chain links TRBV20-1 to TRBJ2-3; no clear D gene. The V end lost 4 bases, the J end lost 5 bases, and 7 bases lay between the germline ends. Per the germline V gene, CDR1 is DFQATT and CDR2 is SNEGSKA (reference sequence). This CDR3 spans 11 amino acids. The DNA of the CDR3 is TGCAGTGCTACGTATAGAGATACGCAGTATTTT. Residues: CSATYRDTQYF.

This clone was observed a few times. The chain uses TRBV5-4 and TRBJ2-5; the match to TRBD2 covers 12 bases. Per germline, CDR1 SGHNT and CDR2 YYREEE (reference sequence). CDR3 size: 16 residues. Trimming cost V 4 bases and J 2 bases; bases outside gene matches: 6. The CDR3 DNA is TGTGCCAGCAGCCCGGGACTAGCGGGTATACAAGAGACCCAGTACTTC. Its translation is CASSPGLAGIQETQYF.

The sample holds a few counts of this clone. The V call is TRBV7-2, the J call TRBJ2-2, with 7 bases matching TRBD2. V trimming: 3 bases; J trimming: 7 bases; junction bases outside the gene matches: 5. Germline values: CDR1 SGHTA, CDR2 FQGNSA. The CDR3 extends over 14 amino acids. CDR3 protein: CASSLGGSHGELFF. DNA of the CDR3: TGTGCCAGCAGCTTGGGAGGGTCCCACGGGGAGCTGTTTTTT.

The rearrangement joins TRBV18 to TRBJ2-1, with D possibly called TRBD1 or TRBD2 (5 bases each). This CDR3 is built from 14 residues. Germline V gene lookup returns CDR1 KGHSH and CDR2 LQKENI. Trimming removed 4 bases at V and 9 bases at J, with 16 bases between. CDR3 sequence: CASSRAGFGSEQFF. CDR3 bases: TGTGCCAGCTCACGGGCAGGGTTTGGGAGTGAGCAGTTCTTC. Full variable domain (rest looked up from reference TRBV18 and TRBJ2-1): NAGVMQNPRHLVRRRGQEARLRCSPMKGHSHVYWYRQLPEEGLKFMVYLQKENIIDESGMPKERFSAEFPKEGPSILRIQQVVRGDSAAYFCASSRAGFGSEQFFGPGTRLTVL.

This clone was seen at least ten times. The chain carries TRBV2 and TRBJ2-1; D perhaps matches TRBD2 (6 bases). CDR3 length: 13 amino acids. V was shortened by 2 bases and J by 16 bases, with 18 bases between the two germline ends. CDR1 is SNHLY and CDR2 is FYNNEI in the germline V gene. CDR3 DNA: TGTGCCAGCAGTGAAACCATAGCGGAACCCGCCTTCTTC. Translated, it gives CASSETIAEPAFF. Using reference TRBV2 and TRBJ2-1 for the parts outside the CDR3, the full variable domain is EPEVTQTPSHQVTQMGQEVILRCVPISNHLYFYWYRQILGQKVEFLVSFYNNEISEKSEIFDDQFSVERPDGSNFTLKIRSTKLEDSAMYFCASSETIAEPAFFGPGTRLTVL.

A few counts support this clone. This sequence joins TRBV7-9 and TRBJ2-7, with 12 bases matching TRBD2. The CDR3 is 15 residues long. V lost 3 bases and J lost 5; bases outside the gene matches: 5. Germline CDR1 is SEHNR and CDR2 is FQNEAQ (reference sequence). CDR3 sequence reads: CASSLTSGSLNEQYF. In DNA form, the CDR3 reads TGTGCCAGCAGCTTGACTAGCGGGAGTTTAAACGAGCAGTACTTC.

This clone was counted many times. The chain recombines TRBV29-1 with TRBJ2-5; 7 bases are a match to TRBD2. Germline V gives CDR1 SQVTM, CDR2 ANQGSEA. This CDR3 has 15 residues. J was trimmed by 2 bases and V by 7 bases; bases with no gene match: 13. The chain's CDR3 is CSAGLGAGIQETQYF. The CDR3 nucleotides read TGCAGCGCGGGGTTAGGAGCGGGAATTCAAGAGACCCAGTACTTC.

This clone has just a few counts. The rearrangement joins TRBV9 to TRBJ2-1; D is perhaps TRBD2 (5 bases). Germline V lookup: CDR1 SGDLS, CDR2 YYNGEE. This CDR3 comprises 14 residues. V lost 3 bases and J 5 bases, leaving 12 bases between the germline ends. The CDR3 reads CASSARARDNEQFF. CDR3 nucleotides: TGTGCCAGCAGCGCGAGGGCCCGGGACAATGAGCAGTTCTTC.

V is TRBV7-8 and J is TRBJ2-7; D not resolved. The CDR3 spans 12 residues. Germline V gives CDR1 SGHVS, CDR2 FQNEAQ. V lost 8 bases, J lost 3 bases, and 11 bases lay in between. The CDR3 loop reads CASAREYYEQYF. Written as DNA, the CDR3 is TGTGCCAGCGCTCGCGAGTACTACGAGCAGTACTTC.

In this sample, this clone turned up a few times. The genes are TRBV5-4 and TRBJ2-3; 9 bases align to TRBD2. From germline, CDR1 is SGHNT and CDR2 YYREEE (reference sequence). There are 15 residues in the CDR3. V lost 4 bases and J lost 1; bases outside the gene matches: 4. The CDR3 sequence: CASSLWTSGTDTQYF. The CDR3, as DNA: TGTGCCAGCAGCCTCTGGACTAGCGGCACAGATACGCAGTATTTT.

This clone has more than one count but fewer than ten. J is TRBJ2-1 and V is TRBV19; no definite D call. V was pared by 5 bases and J by 10 bases, with 24 bases between. Germline lookup yields CDR1 LNHDA and CDR2 SQIVND (reference sequence). The CDR3 loop spans 16 amino acids. CDR3 bases: TGTGCCAGTAGTCTTCGGACCAGTCTATTGGCAGCGGAGCAGTTCTTC. It codes for CASSLRTSLLAAEQFF. The full variable domain, completed using reference TRBV19 and TRBJ2-1, is DGGITQSPKYLFRKEGQNVTLSCEQNLNHDAMYWYRQDPGQGLRLIYYSQIVNDFQKGDIAEGYSVSREKKESFPLTVTSAQKNPTAFYLCASSLRTSLLAAEQFFGPGTRLTVL.

To note about this clone: A far larger clone lies a single base away; this is likely a read error. The chain employs TRBV7-2 and TRBJ2-7; D is perhaps TRBD1 or TRBD2 (5 bases each). Germline V gives CDR1 SGHTA, CDR2 FQGNSA. This CDR3 is built from 13 residues. Trimming took 5 bases from V and 3 from J, leaving 11 bases between them. The CDR3: CASSRGRVYEQYF. In DNA form, the CDR3 reads TGTGCCAGCAGCCGGGGCAGAGTCTACGAGCAGTACTTC.

In this sample, this clone turned up a few times. The chain carries TRBV14 and TRBJ2-2; 11 nucleotides match TRBD2. With V trimmed by 4 bases and J by 2 bases, 9 bases remained unmatched. This CDR3 contains 18 residues. Germline values: CDR1 SGHDN, CDR2 FVKESK. Written as DNA, the CDR3 is TGTGCCAGCAGCCGAGGCCCGGGACTAGCGGCAAACACCGGGGAGCTGTTTTTT. Translation gives CASSRGPGLAANTGELFF.

A few counts support this clone. The J gene is TRBJ2-1, the V gene TRBV6-4; 8 nucleotides line up with TRBD2. V lost 4 bases, J lost 4 bases, and 0 bases stayed unmatched. This CDR3 is 13 amino acids long. CDR1 is MRHNA and CDR2 is SNTAGT in the germline V gene. The CDR3 nucleotides are TGTGCCAGCAGTGCTAGCGGGTACAATGAGCAGTTCTTC. It encodes CASSASGYNEQFF.

The chain links TRBV29-1 to TRBJ2-7, with TRBD2 identical over 12 bases. J was trimmed by 3 bases and V by 6 bases; bases with no gene match: 6. CDR3 length: 14 amino acids. From germline, CDR1 is SQVTM and CDR2 ANQGSEA. CDR3: CSVVGLAGNYEQYF. The CDR3, as DNA: TGCAGCGTGGTAGGACTAGCGGGAAACTACGAGCAGTACTTC.

This clone has just a few counts. The rearrangement joins TRBV13 to TRBJ2-7; the match to TRBD2 covers 9 bases. CDR1 and CDR2 (germline): PRHDT, FYEKMQ (reference sequence). CDR3 length: 16 amino acids. The V segment lost 2 bases and the J segment 7 bases; nucleotides outside the gene matches: 12. CDR3: CASSLMLAGALREQYF. Here the CDR3 DNA reads TGTGCCAGCAGCTTAATGTTAGCGGGGGCTCTCCGGGAGCAGTACTTC.

In this sample, this clone turned up a few times. The chain carries TRBV25-1 and TRBJ2-1; weak D call: TRBD1 (6 bases). Germline CDR1 and CDR2: MGHDK and SYGVNS. The CDR3 loop spans 15 amino acids. The V and J ends lost 1 base and 3 bases respectively, with 10 bases between them. The CDR3 is CASSESRGFYNEQFF. Here the CDR3 DNA reads TGTGCCAGCAGTGAATCAAGGGGGTTCTACAATGAGCAGTTCTTC.

The V and J genes are TRBV6-6 and TRBJ2-5; D possibly corresponds to TRBD1 (6 bases). The CDR3 covers 14 residues. The V gene's germline CDR1 is MNHNY and CDR2 SVGAGI (reference sequence). The V gene lost 8 bases and the J gene lost 5 bases, with 18 bases spanning the gap. CDR3 residues: CASRYRDLGETQYF. In DNA form, the CDR3 reads TGTGCCAGCCGATACAGGGATTTAGGGGAGACCCAGTACTTC.

The rearrangement uses TRBV27 and TRBJ1-1; 8 bases are shared with TRBD1. Germline loops: CDR1 MNHEY, CDR2 SMNVEV (reference sequence). V was clipped by 5 bases and J by 2 bases; unmatched bases: 4. The CDR3 length is 14 residues. The CDR3 nucleotides are TGTGCCAGCAGTCCCCAGGGGGCTAACACTGAAGCTTTCTTT. Protein: CASSPQGANTEAFF.

This clone occurred a few times. The V gene is TRBV27, the J gene TRBJ2-7; D might be TRBD1 or TRBD2, each matching 5 bases. CDR1 and CDR2 (germline): MNHEY, SMNVEV (reference sequence). Trimming removed 3 bases at V and 1 base at J, with 13 bases between. The CDR3 consists of 15 residues. In DNA, the CDR3 is TGTGCCAGCAGTTTGGGGCCGGGATGGTCCTACGAGCAGTACTTC. Translating it yields CASSLGPGWSYEQYF.

The gene calls are TRBV4-3 and TRBJ2-7; TRBD1 is a possible D gene (5 bases). CDR3 size: 15 residues. V gave up 1 base and J gave up 4 bases, with 14 bases separating them. Looked up from germline, CDR1 is LGHNA and CDR2 is YSLEER. The chain's CDR3 is CASSQGQGRPYEQYF. CDR3 DNA: TGCGCCAGCAGCCAAGGCCAGGGCCGACCATACGAGCAGTACTTC.

The rearrangement links TRBV7-9 to TRBJ2-5, with 7 bases lining up with TRBD1. The CDR3 has 15 residues. Germline loops: CDR1 SEHNR, CDR2 FQNEAQ (reference sequence). The V segment lost 5 bases and the J segment 2 bases; nucleotides outside the gene matches: 8. In DNA, the CDR3 is TGTGCCAGCAGCGCACAACAGGGGCGTCAAGAGACCCAGTACTTC. Its translation is CASSAQQGRQETQYF.

CDR3 coding DNA: TGTGCCAGCAGTTACTCGAGTACCGCCGATACGCAGTATTTT. Its protein product is CASSYSSTADTQYF. The genes are TRBV6-5 and TRBJ2-3, with unresolved D. The CDR3 covers 14 residues. V was trimmed by 0 bases and J by 6 bases, leaving 10 bases between them. Germline values: CDR1 MNHEY, CDR2 SVGAGI.

CDR3: CASSLVTGNEQYF. For the CDR3, the DNA is TGTGCCAGCAGTTTGGTAACGGGAAACGAGCAGTACTTC. The J gene is TRBJ2-7, the V gene TRBV28, with a tentative D call TRBD2 (5 bases). Deletions cut 3 bases from V and 5 bases from J, with 11 bases between. Germline values: CDR1 MDHEN, CDR2 SYDVKM. The CDR3 spans 13 residues.

This clone was recorded a few times. The chain combines TRBV2 with TRBJ1-1; D may be TRBD1 (6 bases). This CDR3 is built from 12 residues. Germline V gene lookup returns CDR1 SNHLY and CDR2 FYNNEI. V was clipped by 6 bases and J by 9 bases, with 14 bases between them. This chain's CDR3 is CASRGAGTQAFF. CDR3 bases: TGTGCCAGCAGGGGGGCAGGTACGCAAGCTTTCTTT.

This clone was seen a few times. V and J are TRBV5-1 and TRBJ2-3; no firm D call. V was cut by 4 bases and J by 5 bases, with 17 bases left in between. CDR1 is SGHRS and CDR2 is YFSETQ in the germline V gene. The CDR3 contains 15 residues. The CDR3 spells CASSPATALGDTQYF. CDR3 DNA: TGCGCCAGCAGCCCCGCGACGGCGTTGGGAGATACGCAGTATTTT.

This clone was observed at least ten times. The chain joins TRBV28 to TRBJ2-1; D is unclear. Trimming took off 7 bases at V and 9 bases at J, with 16 bases between the two ends. From germline, CDR1 is MDHEN and CDR2 SYDVKM. The CDR3 runs to 13 residues. The CDR3 nucleotides are TGTGCCAGCAATTCCCGTACCCCCCGTGAGCAGTTCTTC. Encoded protein: CASNSRTPREQFF.

This clone was seen a few times. The chain joins TRBV28 to TRBJ1-1, with 8 nucleotides matching TRBD1. CDR3 size: 14 residues. CDR1 MDHEN and CDR2 SYDVKM come from the germline V gene. Unmatched junction bases numbered 9, after V lost 3 bases and J lost 9 bases. CDR3 residues: CASSFFRGRGQAFF. The CDR3 coding sequence is TGTGCCAGCAGTTTTTTCAGGGGGCGGGGGCAAGCTTTCTTT. Filled out from reference TRBV28 and TRBJ1-1, the complete variable domain reads DVKVTQSSRYLVKRTGEKVFLECVQDMDHENMFWYRQDPGLGLRLIYFSYDVKMKEKGDIPEGYSVSREKKERFSLILESASTNQTSMYLCASSFFRGRGQAFFGQGTRLTVV.

A few counts support this clone. The rearrangement uses TRBV7-2 and TRBJ2-3, with D unclear. The CDR3 loop spans 12 amino acids. Looked up from germline, CDR1 is SGHTA and CDR2 is FQGNSA. V was trimmed by 5 bases and J by 9 bases, leaving 12 bases between them. As DNA, the CDR3 is TGTGCCAGCAGCGTTGGGCCCCAAACGCAGTATTTT. Translated, it gives CASSVGPQTQYF.

A few counts support this clone. Other DNA sequences in this sample translate to the same CDR3. The chain recombines TRBV6-5 with TRBJ1-2; D is ambiguous. The germline V gene has CDR1 MNHEY and CDR2 SVGAGI. Trimming took off 8 bases at V and 6 bases at J, with 10 bases between the two ends. The CDR3 is made up of 11 amino acids. CDR3 loop: CASSTQDGYTF. The DNA for the CDR3 is TGTGCCAGCTCTACGCAGGATGGCTACACCTTC.